The 29 T cell receptor beta chains below were found in one sample sequenced in a study of blood T cell repertoires in COVID-19. TCRdb's table, derived via immunoSEQ multiplex PCR, lists solely in-frame clones and lacks some. The table lists 200,000 to 250,000 clones, approximately 90% of them singletons. The sequencing sample was made of peripheral blood. These TCRs come from a man aged 25-45 years with COVID-19, enrolled during active disease.

CDR3: CASSPGGGAEVYAQHF. The CDR3 DNA follows: TGTGCCAGCAGCCCGGGCGGAGGGGCGGAGGTTTACGCCCAGCATTTT. The rearrangement uses TRBV9 and TRBJ1-5; tentatively, D is TRBD1 (5 bases). CDR1 and CDR2 from the germline V gene are SGDLS and YYNGEE. V was shortened by 4 bases and J by 11 bases, with 25 bases between the two germline ends. This CDR3 is built from 16 residues.

The chain recombines TRBV19 with TRBJ2-7; 11 bases map to TRBD2. The germline gives CDR1 LNHDA, CDR2 SQIVND (reference sequence). CDR3 length equals 16 residues. V shed 4 bases, J shed 3 bases, and the junction held 8 bases outside the gene matches. The CDR3 protein is CASSTRRGLADYEQYF. The CDR3 coding sequence is TGTGCCAGTAGTACCCGGCGGGGACTAGCGGACTACGAGCAGTACTTC.

This chain connects TRBV5-1 to TRBJ2-3; D is ambiguous. Germline CDR1 and CDR2: SGHRS and YFSETQ. V gave up 5 bases and J gave up 0 bases, with 7 bases separating them. The CDR3 totals 13 residues. The CDR3 DNA reads as TGCGCCAGCAGTTCCCCTAGCACAGATACGCAGTATTTT. Amino acids: CASSSPSTDTQYF.

The chain recombines TRBV7-2 with TRBJ1-4; D unclear. Trimming pared 10 bases from V and 7 bases from J, leaving 22 bases between. The CDR3 spans 15 residues. The germline V gene encodes CDR1 SGHTA and CDR2 FQGNSA. The CDR3 nucleotides read TGTGCCAACGCGCGGGGATATGTCATTGCTGAAAAACTGTTTTTT. Protein: CANARGYVIAEKLFF. Full variable domain (remainder filled in from reference TRBV7-2 and TRBJ1-4): GAGVSQSPSNKVTEKGKDVELRCDPISGHTALYWYRQSLGQGLEFLIYFQGNSAPDKSGLPSDRFSAERTGGSVSTLTIQRTQQEDSAVYLCANARGYVIAEKLFFGSGTQLSVL.

The V call is TRBV6-5, the J call TRBJ2-1; no reliable D call. Trimming left V 0 bases short and J 8 bases short, with 8 bases between. The germline CDR1 and CDR2 sequences are MNHEY and SVGAGI. The CDR3 totals 13 residues. The CDR3 loop is CASSYSLLHEQFF. DNA for the CDR3: TGTGCCAGCAGTTACTCGCTACTCCATGAGCAGTTCTTC.

The chain combines TRBV7-2 with TRBJ2-2, with 7 bases matching TRBD1. With 3 bases clipped from V and 3 bases from J, the junction kept 1 base outside the gene matches. The CDR3 consists of 14 residues. CDR1 SGHTA and CDR2 FQGNSA come from the germline V gene. CDR3 amino acids: CASSFGTDTGELFF. Written as DNA, the CDR3 is TGTGCCAGCAGCTTCGGGACAGACACCGGGGAGCTGTTTTTT.

This clone has just a few counts. V gene TRBV27 combines with J gene TRBJ1-6; 11 nucleotides align to TRBD1. Germline CDR1 is MNHEY and CDR2 is SMNVEV (reference sequence). The CDR3 is made up of 17 amino acids. J gave up 6 bases and V 3 bases, and 7 bases lay outside the gene matches. In DNA, the CDR3 is TGTGCCAGCAGTTTGGTACCTGGGACAGGGGGTAATTCACCCCTCCACTTT. Amino acid sequence: CASSLVPGTGGNSPLHF.

This chain uses TRBV27 with TRBJ1-2; a possible D gene is TRBD1 (6 bases). This CDR3 is built from 13 residues. V shed 3 bases and J shed 8 bases, with 13 bases lying between them. Germline CDR1 and CDR2: MNHEY and SMNVEV (reference sequence). As DNA, the CDR3 is TGTGCCAGCAGTTTTGGGGGGGCGCGGGGCTACACCTTC. Translating gives CASSFGGARGYTF.

This clone was observed a single time. The chain links TRBV10-3 to TRBJ1-5; 7 nucleotides match TRBD1. V lost 11 bases, J lost 0 bases, and 10 bases stayed unmatched. Looked up from germline, CDR1 is ENHRY and CDR2 is SYGVKD. The CDR3 is 15 amino acids. The CDR3: CASRGTDYSNQPQHF. CDR3 sequence (DNA): TGTGCCTCCCGGGGGACAGACTATAGCAATCAGCCCCAGCATTTT.

The DNA of the CDR3 is TGTGCCAGCAGTTACTCGAGAATCTCTGGAAACACCATATATTTT. Translated: CASSYSRISGNTIYF. The J gene is TRBJ1-3, the V gene TRBV6-5, with D unclear. V was clipped by 0 bases and J by 0 bases, with 6 bases between them. Germline CDR1 reads MNHEY; CDR2 reads SVGAGI. The CDR3 runs to 15 residues.

CDR3 coding DNA: TGTGCCAGCAGCGTAACCCTCGTTACAGGGCCTAATGAAAAACTGTTTTTT. This gives the protein CASSVTLVTGPNEKLFF. This chain joins TRBV7-9 and TRBJ1-4, with a tentative D call TRBD1 (6 bases). V was trimmed by 5 bases and J by 3 bases, leaving 19 bases between them. Germline CDR1 and CDR2: SEHNR and FQNEAQ (reference sequence). CDR3 length equals 17 residues.

This clone was observed a single time. The chain has TRBV5-5 and TRBJ2-7; D gene uncertain. Germline lookup yields CDR1 SGHKS and CDR2 YYEKEE (reference sequence). The V and J ends lost 4 bases and 2 bases respectively, with 4 bases between them. This CDR3 is 11 amino acids long. CDR3 sequence: CASSPAYEQYF. In DNA, the CDR3 is TGTGCCAGCAGCCCGGCCTACGAGCAGTACTTC.

The V and J genes are TRBV7-8 and TRBJ2-7; TRBD2 might be the D (5 bases). Trimming shortened V by 3 bases and J by 1 base, and 13 bases separated the two germline ends. Germline V gene lookup returns CDR1 SGHVS and CDR2 FQNEAQ. The length of the CDR3 is 15 residues. CDR3 in DNA: TGTGCCAGCAGCTTTAGACAACTAGTATCCTACGAGCAGTACTTC. Translating it yields CASSFRQLVSYEQYF.

The rearrangement joins TRBV6-5 to TRBJ1-1; tentatively, D is TRBD1 (6 bases). Germline CDR1 is MNHEY and CDR2 is SVGAGI. V was shortened by 7 bases and J by 9 bases, with 15 bases between the two germline ends. The CDR3 runs to 12 residues. The CDR3 is CASTPLQGQAFF. CDR3 DNA: TGTGCCAGCACCCCCTTACAGGGTCAAGCTTTCTTT.

This sequence joins TRBV18 and TRBJ2-7, with 11 bases identical to TRBD2. The CDR3 extends over 15 amino acids. V gave up 6 bases and J gave up 0 bases; unmatched junction bases: 4. Germline loops: CDR1 KGHSH, CDR2 LQKENI. For the CDR3, the DNA is TGTGCCAGCTCCCCCGGACTAGCGGGCTCCTACGAGCAGTACTTC. It encodes CASSPGLAGSYEQYF.

This clone was picked up one time. The chain has TRBV7-3 and TRBJ1-1; D gene uncertain. Germline V CDR1 and CDR2: SGHTA, FQGTGA. This CDR3 is 14 amino acids long. V was trimmed by 5 bases and J by 5 bases, leaving 15 bases between them. The CDR3 bases are TGTGCCAGCAGCCCATACGGGGAAGGTACTGAAGCTTTCTTT. This translates into CASSPYGEGTEAFF.

This chain links TRBV5-5 with TRBJ1-1, with D unresolved. The V gene lost 3 bases and the J gene lost 3 bases, with 6 bases spanning the gap. CDR3 length: 12 residues. Germline V gene sequence: CDR1 SGHKS, CDR2 YYEKEE (reference sequence). In DNA form, the CDR3 reads TGTGCCAGCAGCTACAAATACACTGAAGCTTTCTTT. It encodes CASSYKYTEAFF.

The rearrangement links TRBV5-8 to TRBJ2-1; TRBD2 aligns across 10 bases. V was clipped by 4 bases and J by 4 bases; unmatched bases: 5. This CDR3 comprises 15 residues. The V gene's germline CDR1 is SGHTS and CDR2 YDEGEE. The CDR3 DNA is TGTGCCAGCAGCCCTCTAGCGGGAGCTTACAATGAGCAGTTCTTC. Translated, it gives CASSPLAGAYNEQFF.

The J gene is TRBJ1-4, the V gene TRBV5-4; weak D call: TRBD1 (5 bases). CDR1 and CDR2 from the germline V gene are SGHNT and YYREEE (reference sequence). The V end lost 4 bases, the J end lost 5 bases, and 15 bases lay between the germline ends. The CDR3 has 15 amino acids. CDR3 bases: TGTGCCAGCAGCCCATCAGGCAGGGCGAATGAAAAACTGTTTTTT. It specifies CASSPSGRANEKLFF.

V gene TRBV7-2 combines with J gene TRBJ2-4; possible D gene TRBD2, 5 bases. Looked up from germline, CDR1 is SGHTA and CDR2 is FQGNSA. The CDR3 totals 13 residues. Trimming removed 2 bases from V and 10 bases from J, with 12 bases in between. The CDR3 DNA reads as TGTGCCAGCAGCTTACCTCACCGGGGTATTCAGTACTTC. Translated: CASSLPHRGIQYF. Looking up the rest from reference TRBV7-2 and TRBJ2-4 gives the full variable domain: GAGVSQSPSNKVTEKGKDVELRCDPISGHTALYWYRQSLGQGLEFLIYFQGNSAPDKSGLPSDRFSAERTGGSVSTLTIQRTQQEDSAVYLCASSLPHRGIQYFGAGTRLSVL.

Note on this clone: The same CDR3 arises from other DNA sequences in this sample as well. This sequence joins TRBV6-5 and TRBJ1-2; 8 bases line up with TRBD1. This CDR3 has 14 residues. Per the germline V gene, CDR1 is MNHEY and CDR2 is SVGAGI. V dropped 2 bases and J dropped 4; count of bases not matched to a gene: 3. The CDR3 spells CASSYGTGFYGYTF. Here the CDR3 DNA reads TGTGCCAGCAGTTACGGGACAGGCTTCTATGGCTACACCTTC.

V gene TRBV5-4 combines with J gene TRBJ2-7; D ambiguous. The germline V gene encodes CDR1 SGHNT and CDR2 YYREEE (reference sequence). The V gene lost 0 bases and the J gene lost 0 bases, with 13 bases spanning the gap. The CDR3 has 16 amino acids. In DNA form, the CDR3 reads TGTGCCAGCAGCTTGGGAGGCGCCCAACTCTCCTACGAGCAGTACTTC. It codes for CASSLGGAQLSYEQYF.

This clone was observed once. This chain joins TRBV28 and TRBJ2-3, with D possibly matching TRBD2 (5 bases). The CDR3 is 14 amino acids. The ends were cut back, 5 bases at V and 1 base at J, with 10 bases in the middle. Germline CDR1 MDHEN, CDR2 SYDVKM. CDR3 nucleotides: TGTGCCAGCAGTCCCCCCGGGGGCACAGATACGCAGTATTTT. It is translated as CASSPPGGTDTQYF.

The J gene is TRBJ1-4, the V gene TRBV6-5; D gene unclear. Trimming removed 6 bases from V and 4 bases from J, with 12 bases in between. Germline V gives CDR1 MNHEY, CDR2 SVGAGI. CDR3 length: 14 amino acids. The CDR3 DNA reads as TGTGCCAGCAGCGTCCCGGGATTTAATGAAAAACTGTTTTTT. Its protein product is CASSVPGFNEKLFF.

The chain uses TRBV3-1 (or the pseudogene TRBV3-2) and TRBJ1-4, with 7 bases lining up with TRBD1. Looked up from germline, CDR1 is LGHDT and CDR2 is YNNKEL (reference sequence). V lost 4 bases, J lost 3 bases, and 2 bases stayed unmatched. The CDR3 contains 14 residues. DNA of the CDR3: TGTGCCAGCAGCCTCAGGGGGTCTAATGAAAAACTGTTTTTT. The encoded protein is CASSLRGSNEKLFF.

The V gene is TRBV29-1, the J gene TRBJ1-1; tentative D call: TRBD1 (5 bases). The ends were cut back, 3 bases at V and 7 bases at J, with 24 bases in the middle. In germline, CDR1 is SQVTM, CDR2 ANQGSEA. The CDR3 has 16 amino acids. CDR3 sequence (DNA): TGCAGCGTTGATAAAGATAGTATTTTTCACGACAGTGAAGCTTTCTTT. Protein sequence: CSVDKDSIFHDSEAFF.

The genes are TRBV10-3 and TRBJ1-2, with 8 positions matching TRBD1. This CDR3 contains 14 residues. Trimming cost V 9 bases and J 5 bases; bases outside gene matches: 11. The germline V gene encodes CDR1 ENHRY and CDR2 SYGVKD. Here the CDR3 reads CAILRDRSNYGYTF. CDR3 sequence (DNA): TGTGCCATTCTACGGGACAGGTCGAATTATGGCTACACCTTC.

This clone appeared a few times. V is TRBV11-2 and J is TRBJ2-3; 8 bases line up with TRBD1. Trimming at V came to 5 bases and at J to 4 bases, leaving 11 bases not matched to a gene. This CDR3 is built from 16 residues. Germline V gene data show CDR1 as SGHAT and CDR2 as FQNNGV. This CDR3 is CASSRPTGEEADTQYF. The CDR3 coding sequence is TGTGCCAGCAGCCGACCGACAGGGGAAGAGGCAGATACGCAGTATTTT. Variable domain in full (rest from reference TRBV11-2 and TRBJ2-3): EAGVAQSPRYKIIEKRQSVAFWCNPISGHATLYWYQQILGQGPKLLIQFQNNGVVDDSQLPKDRFSAERLKGVDSTLKIQPAKLEDSAVYLCASSRPTGEEADTQYFGPGTRLTVL.

About this clone itself: This same CDR3 is encoded by further DNA sequences in the sample. V gene TRBV5-4 combines with J gene TRBJ2-7; D is unresolved. CDR3 length: 13 residues. V lost 0 bases to trimming and J lost 0 bases, with 4 bases between them. Germline V gene sequence: CDR1 SGHNT, CDR2 YYREEE (reference sequence). In DNA form, the CDR3 reads TGTGCCAGCAGCTTGGGCAGCTCCTACGAGCAGTACTTC. It specifies CASSLGSSYEQYF.